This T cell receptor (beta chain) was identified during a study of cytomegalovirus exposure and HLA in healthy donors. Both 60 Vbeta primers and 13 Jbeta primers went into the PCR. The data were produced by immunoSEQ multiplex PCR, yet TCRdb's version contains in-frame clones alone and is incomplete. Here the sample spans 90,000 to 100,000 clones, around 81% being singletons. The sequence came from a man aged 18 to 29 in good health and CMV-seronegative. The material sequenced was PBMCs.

CDR3 residues: CASSKTGLYGYTF. Here the CDR3 DNA reads TGTGCCAGCAGTAAAACAGGGTTATATGGCTACACCTTC. The V call is TRBV28, the J call TRBJ1-2; possible D gene TRBD1, 6 bases. The CDR3 consists of 13 residues. V dropped 5 bases and J dropped 5 bases, with 12 bases sitting between them. CDR1 is MDHEN and CDR2 is SYDVKM in the germline V gene.